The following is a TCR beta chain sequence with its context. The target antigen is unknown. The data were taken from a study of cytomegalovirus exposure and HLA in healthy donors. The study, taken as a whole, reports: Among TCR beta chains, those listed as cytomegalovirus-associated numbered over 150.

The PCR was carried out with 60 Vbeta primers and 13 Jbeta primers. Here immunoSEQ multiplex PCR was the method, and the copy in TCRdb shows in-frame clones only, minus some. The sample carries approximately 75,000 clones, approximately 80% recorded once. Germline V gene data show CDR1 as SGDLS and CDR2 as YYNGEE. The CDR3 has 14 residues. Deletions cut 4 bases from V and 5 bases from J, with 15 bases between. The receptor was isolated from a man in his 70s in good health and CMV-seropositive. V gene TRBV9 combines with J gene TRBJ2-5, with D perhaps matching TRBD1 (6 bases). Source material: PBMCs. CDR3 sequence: CASSPGTPEETQYF. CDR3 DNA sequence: TGTGCCAGCAGCCCAGGGACACCGGAGGAGACCCAGTACTTC.